This T cell receptor (beta chain) was identified during a study of control samples from healthy donors and cancer patients. CDR3 length: 15 residues. CDR1 is MNHEY and CDR2 is SVGAGI in the germline V gene. The V and J ends lost 6 bases and 4 bases, in that order; junction bases with no gene match: 10. Sequencing used immunoSEQ multiplex PCR; TCRdb keeps in-frame clones, though not all of them. Altogether fewer than 120,000 clones are present, 70% to 90% being singletons, with the ten largest covering around 4%. The TCR originated in a woman in her sixties or seventies with lung cancer. The chain uses TRBV6-5 and TRBJ1-2, with 8 positions matching TRBD1. The sequencing input was PBMCs. CDR3 sequence: CASSSWSGGLYGYTF. The CDR3 DNA is TGTGCCAGCAGCTCCTGGTCAGGGGGCCTCTATGGCTACACCTTC.